Below, 32 T cell receptor beta chains from the same sample are listed, as sequenced in a study of vaccination and CD4 T cells after COVID-19. Antigens of these TCRs are unknown. Treatment: approximately nine-day PBMC culture with coronavirus spike peptide pools or control peptides (ViraFEST assay). Sequencing of DNA taken from cultured CD4+ T cells relied on the Oncomine TCR Beta short-read assay. TCRdb reprocessed the PCR reads via MiXCR and lists one record per CDR3 protein. This sample carries some 17,000 distinct CDR3 sequences, roughly half of them seen once, and the ten largest clones take about 5%. Source: CD4+ T cells from blood, cultured in vitro, taken before SARS-CoV-2 vaccination. These receptors were obtained from a human donor who had recovered from COVID-19.

The chain couples TRBV7-2 to TRBJ1-2, with a possible D match to TRBD1 (6 bases). The V end was cut by 1 base, the J end by 8 bases, with 14 bases between. Germline V gene sequence: CDR1 SGHTA, CDR2 FQGNSA. The CDR3 has 14 amino acids. This CDR3 is CASSLDTGAGGYTF. CDR3 DNA: TGTGCCAGCAGCTTAGATACGGGGGCGGGGGGCTACACCTTC.

This clonotype was seen a few times. This sequence joins TRBV20-1 and TRBJ2-1; 8 bases are shared with TRBD2. CDR1 is DFQATT, CDR2 SNEGSKA, per germline (reference sequence). This CDR3 region has 15 residues. Trimming took 1 base from V and 9 from J; bases not matched to a gene: 11. The CDR3 sequence: CSARVSIAGSREQFF. CDR3 sequence (DNA): TGCAGTGCTAGAGTAAGCATAGCGGGATCCCGTGAGCAGTTCTTC.

This clonotype was counted between two and nine times. The genes are TRBV27 and TRBJ1-1; D is unresolved. This CDR3 has 13 residues. In germline, CDR1 is MNHEY, CDR2 SMNVEV (reference sequence). V was cut by 4 bases and J by 11 bases, with 17 bases left in between. CDR3 nucleotide sequence: TGTGCCAGCAGTTCCCTCCACAGCCTTGGGGCTTTCTTT. Its translation: CASSSLHSLGAFF.

J is TRBJ2-3 and V is TRBV7-3, with 11 bases lining up with TRBD2. The germline V gene encodes CDR1 SGHTA and CDR2 FQGTGA. Trimming removed 5 bases from V and 2 bases from J; junction bases left unmatched: 9. This CDR3 comprises 17 residues. CDR3: CASSPQRGLAATDTQYF. The CDR3 nucleotides read TGTGCCAGCAGCCCACAACGGGGACTAGCGGCCACAGATACGCAGTATTTT.

This chain links TRBV12-5 with TRBJ2-5; D is uncertain. V lost 4 bases and J 2 bases, leaving 11 bases between the germline ends. This CDR3 has 14 residues. Looked up from germline, CDR1 is LGHNT and CDR2 is FRNRAP. The CDR3 reads CASGSAPVQETQYF. CDR3 nucleotides: TGTGCTAGTGGTTCCGCCCCGGTACAAGAGACCCAGTACTTC.

This clonotype showed up just once. This CDR3 reads CASSPGTGNYGYTF. Written as DNA, the CDR3 is TGTGCCAGCTCCCCCGGGACAGGGAACTATGGCTACACCTTC. The chain combines TRBV18 with TRBJ1-2; TRBD1 matches at 9 bases. CDR3 length equals 14 residues. Germline V gene data show CDR1 as KGHSH and CDR2 as LQKENI. The V gene end was trimmed by 6 bases and the J gene end by 2 bases; junction bases not matched to a gene: 4.

The chain joins TRBV6-1 to TRBJ1-3; D unresolved. Germline V gene sequence: CDR1 MNHNS, CDR2 SASEGT. Trimming removed 6 bases at V and 8 bases at J, with 20 bases between. This CDR3 comprises 15 residues. The CDR3 DNA follows: TGTGCCAGCAGGGGATCGAGTGGCAGGAGGGACACCATATATTTT. The encoded protein is CASRGSSGRRDTIYF.

The rearrangement joins TRBV11-3 to TRBJ2-2; a possible D gene is TRBD1 (6 bases). The CDR3 is 15 residues long. V lost 1 base, J lost 4 bases, and 10 bases lay in between. Germline V gene lookup returns CDR1 SGHNT and CDR2 YENEEA. The CDR3 sequence: CASSLARGSTGELFF. DNA of the CDR3: TGTGCCAGCAGCTTAGCCAGGGGAAGCACCGGGGAGCTGTTTTTT.

This chain uses TRBV7-9 with TRBJ2-3; 14 nucleotides agree with TRBD2. The V and J ends lost 4 bases and 2 bases, in that order; junction bases with no gene match: 8. The V gene's germline CDR1 is SEHNR and CDR2 FQNEAQ (reference sequence). The CDR3 contains 18 residues. The CDR3 DNA is TGTGCCAGCAGCTGGCGACTAGCGGGGGGGCGGGTCACAGATACGCAGTATTTT. This encodes CASSWRLAGGRVTDTQYF.

The chain joins TRBV5-4 to TRBJ2-7; 8 bases are a match to TRBD1. The CDR3 sequence is 14 residues long. The ends lost 0 bases at V and 3 bases at J; junction bases unmatched: 2. From germline, CDR1 is SGHNT and CDR2 YYREEE (reference sequence). The CDR3 DNA reads as TGTGCCAGCAGCTTGGCCACAGGGGGCTACGAGCAGTACTTC. Amino acids: CASSLATGGYEQYF. Full variable domain (missing parts from reference TRBV5-4 and TRBJ2-7): ETGVTQSPTHLIKTRGQQVTLRCSSQSGHNTVSWYQQALGQGPQFIFQYYREEENGRGNFPPRFSGLQFPNYSSELNVNALELDDSALYLCASSLATGGYEQYFGPGTRLTVT.

This clonotype came up once. This chain connects TRBV2 to TRBJ1-2; 11 nucleotides agree with TRBD1. The CDR3 is 16 residues long. With V trimmed by 5 bases and J by 7 bases, 12 bases remained unmatched. Germline V gene data show CDR1 as SNHLY and CDR2 as FYNNEI. CDR3 bases: TGTGCCAGCAGTCGGACAGGGGGCGCAAGTCTAGGTGGCTACACCTTC. Translating it yields CASSRTGGASLGGYTF. Filled out from reference TRBV2 and TRBJ1-2, the complete variable domain reads EPEVTQTPSHQVTQMGQEVILRCVPISNHLYFYWYRQILGQKVEFLVSFYNNEISEKSEIFDDQFSVERPDGSNFTLKIRSTKLEDSAMYFCASSRTGGASLGGYTFGSGTRLTVV.

The genes are TRBV5-4 and TRBJ1-1; 7 positions agree with TRBD1. Germline CDR1 SGHNT, CDR2 YYREEE (reference sequence). CDR3 length: 15 residues. V trimming: 3 bases; J trimming: 3 bases; junction bases outside the gene matches: 8. CDR3 nucleotides: TGTGCCAGCAGCTGGGGGACAGCTACGGACACTGAAGCTTTCTTT. It is translated as CASSWGTATDTEAFF.

This sequence joins TRBV11-2 and TRBJ1-2, with TRBD1 matching 7 bases. This CDR3 spans 16 amino acids. Germline assignment: CDR1 SGHAT and CDR2 FQNNGV. V was pared by 0 bases and J by 0 bases, with 4 bases of the junction left unmatched. The CDR3, as DNA: TGTGCCAGCAGCTTAGATGCACAGGGGTCTAACTATGGCTACACCTTC. It codes for CASSLDAQGSNYGYTF.

The gene calls are TRBV7-2 and TRBJ1-2, with 7 bases aligning to TRBD1. This CDR3 is 13 amino acids long. Trimming took 5 bases from V and 6 from J; bases not matched to a gene: 6. CDR1 and CDR2 from the germline V gene are SGHTA and FQGNSA. CDR3 amino acids: CASSRTGRHGYTF. The CDR3 DNA reads as TGTGCCAGCAGCAGGACAGGACGGCATGGCTACACCTTC. Based on the CDR3 plus reference TRBV7-2 and TRBJ1-2, the full variable domain is GAGVSQSPSNKVTEKGKDVELRCDPISGHTALYWYRQSLGQGLEFLIYFQGNSAPDKSGLPSDRFSAERTGGSVSTLTIQRTQQEDSAVYLCASSRTGRHGYTFGSGTRLTVV.

This clonotype was seen a handful of times. CDR3: CASNRRHEAFF. For the CDR3, the DNA is TGTGCCAGCAATCGCAGGCACGAAGCTTTCTTT. The V gene is TRBV6-1, the J gene TRBJ1-1, with D hard to call. Germline V gene sequence: CDR1 MNHNS, CDR2 SASEGT. The V end lost 7 bases, the J end lost 8 bases, and 11 bases lay between the germline ends. This CDR3 contains 11 residues.

This clonotype was found once. V usage is TRBV5-4 and J usage is TRBJ1-2; a weak D match, TRBD1 (6 bases). Trimming pared 4 bases from V and 4 bases from J, leaving 17 bases between. There are 15 residues in the CDR3. The germline CDR1 and CDR2 sequences are SGHNT and YYREEE (reference sequence). In nucleotides, the CDR3 is TGTGCCAGCAGCGCCCAGGGGTCCGCCCCCTATGGCTACACCTTC. Translation gives CASSAQGSAPYGYTF.

The V gene is TRBV20-1, the J gene TRBJ1-1, with no clear D. From germline, CDR1 is DFQATT and CDR2 SNEGSKA (reference sequence). Trimming shortened V by 0 bases and J by 4 bases, and 6 bases separated the two germline ends. This CDR3 is built from 12 residues. The CDR3 spells CSARDQVTEAFF. The CDR3, as DNA: TGCAGTGCTAGAGATCAGGTCACTGAAGCTTTCTTT.

This chain uses TRBV10-3 with TRBJ2-3; 10 bases match TRBD2. The J segment lost 3 bases and the V segment lost 5 bases, leaving 5 bases of the junction unmatched. CDR1 and CDR2 (germline): ENHRY, SYGVKD. The CDR3 covers 15 residues. The CDR3 DNA reads as TGTGCCATCAGTCCTAGCGGGAGACAGACAGATACGCAGTATTTT. This encodes CAISPSGRQTDTQYF.

This clonotype was recorded a few times. The rearrangement joins TRBV7-3 to TRBJ2-7, with D possibly being TRBD1 (6 bases). V lost 1 base and J 5 bases, leaving 15 bases between the germline ends. CDR3 length: 15 amino acids. Germline assignment: CDR1 SGHTA and CDR2 FQGTGA. CDR3 in DNA: TGTGCCAGCAGCTTAATGTCAGGGGCAAACCACGAGCAGTACTTC. Translated, it gives CASSLMSGANHEQYF.

The chain has TRBV7-2 and TRBJ2-5; D not certain. V dropped 5 bases and J dropped 5 bases, with 9 bases sitting between them. The CDR3 has 12 residues. Per germline, CDR1 SGHTA and CDR2 FQGNSA. The CDR3 region is CASSPLSETQYF. The DNA for the CDR3 is TGTGCCAGCAGCCCGTTGTCCGAGACCCAGTACTTC.

This clonotype was detected a few times. V usage is TRBV6-2 or TRBV6-3 and J usage is TRBJ2-2; D not resolved. CDR1 and CDR2 from the germline V gene are MNHEY and SVGEGT. The V end was cut by 8 bases, the J end by 4 bases, with 11 bases between. The CDR3 is made up of 13 amino acids. The CDR3 DNA reads as TGTGCCAGCCGGATCGGAATCACCGGGGAGCTGTTTTTT. As protein: CASRIGITGELFF.

The rearrangement links TRBV20-1 to TRBJ1-5, with 8 bases lining up with TRBD1. The CDR3 is 18 amino acids. CDR1 and CDR2 from the germline V gene are DFQATT and SNEGSKA (reference sequence). J gave up 2 bases and V 0 bases, and 12 bases lay outside the gene matches. The CDR3 here is CSAREQIQGVVGNQPQHF. In nucleotides, the CDR3 is TGCAGTGCTAGAGAACAAATACAGGGGGTAGTTGGCAATCAGCCCCAGCATTTT.

This rearrangement joins TRBV11-3 to TRBJ2-3; 8 nucleotides agree with TRBD1. With 4 bases clipped from V and 0 bases from J, the junction kept 3 bases outside the gene matches. The germline V gene encodes CDR1 SGHNT and CDR2 YENEEA. The CDR3 has 15 amino acids. The CDR3 nucleotides read TGTGCCAGCAGCTCAGGACAGGGAAGCACAGATACGCAGTATTTT. Amino acid sequence: CASSSGQGSTDTQYF.

The V gene is TRBV20-1, the J gene TRBJ2-7; D might be TRBD1 (6 bases). The germline CDR1 and CDR2 sequences are DFQATT and SNEGSKA (reference sequence). CDR3 length: 14 residues. Deletions cut 6 bases from V and 1 base from J, with 16 bases between. This CDR3 is CSARAGEYSYEQYF. The CDR3 region has the DNA TGCAGTGCACGGGCAGGGGAGTATTCCTACGAGCAGTACTTC.

The chain links TRBV11-2 to TRBJ2-5, with D maybe TRBD1 (5 bases). CDR1 is SGHAT, CDR2 FQNNGV, per germline. V lost 4 bases and J 1 base, leaving 13 bases between the germline ends. The CDR3 spans 15 residues. CDR3 loop: CASSSVKGIQETQYF. In DNA form, the CDR3 reads TGTGCCAGCAGCTCCGTTAAGGGGATCCAAGAGACCCAGTACTTC. The full variable domain, completed using reference TRBV11-2 and TRBJ2-5, is EAGVAQSPRYKIIEKRQSVAFWCNPISGHATLYWYQQILGQGPKLLIQFQNNGVVDDSQLPKDRFSAERLKGVDSTLKIQPAKLEDSAVYLCASSSVKGIQETQYFGPGTRLLVL.

This clonotype was seen a handful of times. The V call is TRBV28, the J call TRBJ1-1; 8 nucleotides agree with TRBD1. With V trimmed by 4 bases and J by 5 bases, 6 bases remained unmatched. The germline gives CDR1 MDHEN, CDR2 SYDVKM. This CDR3 spans 14 amino acids. This CDR3 reads CASSSDRGGTEAFF. The CDR3 coding sequence is TGTGCCAGCAGTTCTGACAGGGGAGGGACTGAAGCTTTCTTT. The full variable domain, in which reference TRBV28 and TRBJ1-1 provide the parts outside the CDR3, is DVKVTQSSRYLVKRTGEKVFLECVQDMDHENMFWYRQDPGLGLRLIYFSYDVKMKEKGDIPEGYSVSREKKERFSLILESASTNQTSMYLCASSSDRGGTEAFFGQGTRLTVV.

There are a few counts of this clonotype. J is TRBJ1-2 and V is TRBV11-1, with TRBD1 identical over 11 bases. The CDR3 has 18 residues. The J segment lost 6 bases and the V segment lost 5 bases, leaving 17 bases of the junction unmatched. The germline V gene has CDR1 SGHAT and CDR2 FQDESV (reference sequence). The chain's CDR3 is CASSPTLGMGQGVDGYTF. The CDR3 coding sequence is TGTGCCAGCAGCCCAACCTTGGGTATGGGACAGGGGGTCGATGGCTACACCTTC.

This clonotype was counted a few times. The chain employs TRBV19 and TRBJ1-1; TRBD1 might be the D (5 bases). V lost 1 base and J lost 4, with 13 bases in between. CDR3 length: 15 amino acids. The germline V gene encodes CDR1 LNHDA and CDR2 SQIVND (reference sequence). The CDR3 is CASSIGGPRGTEAFF. DNA of the CDR3: TGTGCCAGTAGTATAGGGGGCCCGAGGGGCACTGAAGCTTTCTTT.

This clonotype was observed a handful of times. CDR3 amino acids: CASKNPWDSPRGYTF. The DNA for the CDR3 is TGTGCCAGCAAGAACCCATGGGACTCACCGCGCGGCTACACCTTC. The rearrangement joins TRBV6-1 to TRBJ1-2, with D maybe TRBD1 (5 bases). Trimming left V 7 bases short and J 8 bases short, with 23 bases between. Looked up from germline, CDR1 is MNHNS and CDR2 is SASEGT. The CDR3 contains 15 residues.

This clonotype came up a few times. The chain employs TRBV20-1 and TRBJ2-3, with 10 bases fitting TRBD2. Germline V lookup: CDR1 DFQATT, CDR2 SNEGSKA (reference sequence). CDR3 length: 15 residues. The DNA of the CDR3 is TGCAGAGATGGGTCTAGCGGGGGCATCACAGATACGCAGTATTTT. Translation: CRDGSSGGITDTQYF.

The V and J genes are TRBV7-9 and TRBJ1-2; 8 positions agree with TRBD1. Unmatched junction bases numbered 10, after V lost 5 bases and J lost 8 bases. CDR1 SEHNR and CDR2 FQNEAQ come from the germline V gene (reference sequence). The CDR3 runs 14 residues. CDR3 coding DNA: TGTGCCAGCAGCGATCCGGACAGGGTAGACGGCTACACCTTC. Its translation: CASSDPDRVDGYTF.

As to this clonotype: Mismatch with germline at one junction end may stem from a read error. The V call is TRBV10-3, the J call TRBJ2-1, with TRBD2 identical over 14 bases. The CDR3 runs to 18 residues. Germline CDR1 and CDR2: ENHRY and SYGVKD. The CDR3 DNA follows: TGTGCCAGCAGTACATTATCCGGGACTAGCGGGAGCTACAATGAGCAGTTCTTC. It yields the protein CASSTLSGTSGSYNEQFF.